This is a list of T cell receptor beta chains from one sample in a study of response to subunit inactivated influenza vaccine. TCRdb fed the RT-PCR reads into MiXCR, producing one record per CDR3 protein. The sample records 300,000 to 350,000 distinct CDR3 sequences, 22% being singletons. The specimen was PBMCs from blood, collected approximately 20 months after vaccination. The receptors shown here come from a man between 45 and 75 years old who received an inactivated influenza vaccine. CDR3s include the opening cysteine and the closing phenylalanine or tryptophan. The D gene is left open where the match is weak. Rows give clone size only sometimes, using once, few, many, or a class for an expanded clone.

D gene: TRBD1
J gene: TRBJ1-2
clone size: many
V gene: TRBV12-3/TRBV12-4
CDR3 protein: CASSRDRSYGYTF
CDR3 DNA: TGTGCCAGCAGCCGGGACAGGAGCTATGGCTACACCTTC

D gene: NA
J gene: TRBJ2-3
clone size: NA
V gene: TRBV4-2
CDR3 protein: CASSQGGSADTQYF
CDR3 DNA: TGTGCCAGCAGCCAAGGTGGGAGCGCAGATACGCAGTATTTT

D gene: NA
J gene: TRBJ1-2
clone size: NA
V gene: TRBV7-4
CDR3 protein: CASSSIRVGYTF
CDR3 DNA: TGTGCCAGCAGCTCTATTAGGGTCGGCTACACCTTC

D gene: TRBD2
J gene: TRBJ2-2
clone size: few
V gene: TRBV12-3/TRBV12-4
CDR3 protein: CASSLGTSGRTGELFF
CDR3 DNA: TGTGCCAGCAGTTTGGGGACTAGCGGGCGGACCGGGGAGCTGTTTTTT

D gene: NA
J gene: TRBJ1-6
clone size: few
V gene: TRBV11-2
CDR3 protein: CASSLGPRVPDHF
CDR3 DNA: TGTGCCAGCAGCTTAGGCCCTCGGGTCCCAGACCACTTT

D gene: TRBD1
J gene: TRBJ1-5
clone size: NA
V gene: TRBV20-1
CDR3 protein: CSAREPPDRGGNQPQHF
CDR3 DNA: TGCAGTGCTAGAGAGCCCCCGGACAGGGGAGGCAATCAGCCCCAGCATTTT

D gene: NA
J gene: TRBJ1-6
clone size: few
V gene: TRBV20-1
CDR3 protein: CSASSQSLNSPLHF
CDR3 DNA: TGCAGTGCTAGCAGCCAGTCGCTTAATTCACCCCTCCACTTT

D gene: TRBD1
J gene: TRBJ2-1
clone size: few
V gene: TRBV9
CDR3 protein: CASSVRTGAHNEQFF
CDR3 DNA: TGTGCCAGCAGCGTCCGGACAGGGGCCCACAATGAGCAGTTCTTC

D gene: TRBD2
J gene: TRBJ2-3
clone size: NA
V gene: TRBV19
CDR3 protein: CASSGRVRLAGRDTQYF
CDR3 DNA: TGTGCCAGTAGTGGCCGCGTGCGGCTAGCGGGAAGGGATACGCAGTATTTT

D gene: NA
J gene: TRBJ1-2
clone size: few
V gene: TRBV5-5
CDR3 protein: CASSGDRWHYGYTF
CDR3 DNA: TGTGCCAGCAGCGGTGACAGGTGGCATTATGGCTACACCTTC

D gene: TRBD2
J gene: TRBJ2-3
clone size: NA
V gene: TRBV10-3
CDR3 protein: CAISDEREGQNF
CDR3 DNA: TGTGCCATCAGTGACGAGCGGGAGGGCCAGAATTTT

D gene: NA
J gene: TRBJ2-5
clone size: few
V gene: TRBV9
CDR3 protein: CASSVATRVWETQYF
CDR3 DNA: TGTGCCAGCAGCGTAGCTACGAGAGTGTGGGAGACCCAGTACTTC

D gene: TRBD1
J gene: TRBJ2-5
clone size: few
V gene: TRBV10-3
CDR3 protein: CAISDVDRGLRETQYF
CDR3 DNA: TGTGCCATCAGTGACGTAGACAGGGGGTTACGAGAGACCCAGTACTTC

D gene: NA
J gene: TRBJ1-1
clone size: few
V gene: TRBV6-2/TRBV6-3
CDR3 protein: CATSLRGNTEAFF
CDR3 DNA: TGTGCTACAAGCCTCAGGGGAAACACTGAAGCTTTCTTT

D gene: NA
J gene: TRBJ2-1
clone size: NA
V gene: TRBV20-1
CDR3 protein: CSAAGVNEQFF
CDR3 DNA: TGCAGTGCTGCCGGTGTGAATGAGCAGTTCTTC

D gene: TRBD2
J gene: TRBJ2-2
clone size: few
V gene: TRBV27
CDR3 protein: CASRLEPGLAGGELFF
CDR3 DNA: TGTGCCAGCCGATTAGAACCGGGACTAGCCGGGGGGGAGCTGTTTTTT

D gene: TRBD1
J gene: TRBJ1-2
clone size: NA
V gene: TRBV28
CDR3 protein: CASSFHGQAETF
CDR3 DNA: TGTGCTAGCAGTTTCCACGGACAGGCGGAGACCTTC

D gene: NA
J gene: TRBJ2-7
clone size: NA
V gene: TRBV11-2
CDR3 protein: CASSPRHFSEQYF
CDR3 DNA: TGTGCCAGCAGCCCGCGACATTTCTCCGAGCAGTACTTC

D gene: TRBD2
J gene: TRBJ2-1
clone size: NA
V gene: TRBV4-3
CDR3 protein: CASSQDPASGYNEQFF
CDR3 DNA: TGCGCCAGCAGCCAAGACCCGGCTAGCGGCTACAATGAGCAGTTCTTC

D gene: NA
J gene: TRBJ1-2
clone size: NA
V gene: TRBV5-6
CDR3 protein: CASSPDSRRSGYTF
CDR3 DNA: TGTGCCAGCAGCCCCGACAGCCGCCGGTCTGGCTACACCTTC

D gene: NA
J gene: TRBJ2-7
clone size: many
V gene: TRBV20-1
CDR3 protein: CSASMPGGGWGPSYEQYF
CDR3 DNA: TGCAGTGCTAGTATGCCGGGAGGGGGCTGGGGACCGTCCTACGAGCAGTACTTC

D gene: TRBD2
J gene: TRBJ2-5
clone size: NA
V gene: TRBV11-2
CDR3 protein: CASSSASLAGGPETQYF
CDR3 DNA: TGTGCCAGCAGCTCGGCCTCACTAGCGGGGGGGCCTGAGACCCAGTACTTC

D gene: TRBD1
J gene: TRBJ1-1
clone size: NA
V gene: TRBV29-1
CDR3 protein: CSVVTGEHTEAFF
CDR3 DNA: TGCAGCGTTGTGACAGGGGAGCACACTGAAGCTTTCTTT

D gene: NA
J gene: TRBJ1-2
clone size: once
V gene: TRBV4-1
CDR3 protein: CASSQGPMGDGYTF
CDR3 DNA: TGCGCCAGCAGCCAAGGCCCGATGGGGGATGGCTACACCTTC

D gene: NA
J gene: TRBJ1-6
clone size: few
V gene: TRBV5-5
CDR3 protein: CASSTSLSSSYNSPLHF
CDR3 DNA: TGTGCCAGCAGCACATCCCTCAGCAGCTCCTATAATTCACCCCTCCACTTT

D gene: NA
J gene: TRBJ1-2
clone size: few
V gene: TRBV11-2
CDR3 protein: CASSLARVANYGYTF
CDR3 DNA: TGTGCCAGCAGCTTAGCCCGGGTAGCTAACTATGGCTACACCTTC

D gene: TRBD1
J gene: TRBJ1-5
clone size: many
V gene: TRBV12-3/TRBV12-4
CDR3 protein: CASSRTGGNQPQHF
CDR3 DNA: TGTGCCAGCAGCCGGACAGGGGGCAATCAGCCCCAGCATTTT

D gene: NA
J gene: TRBJ1-5
clone size: NA
V gene: TRBV6-2/TRBV6-3
CDR3 protein: CASSYGMKPQHF
CDR3 DNA: TGTGCCAGCAGTTACGGTATGAAGCCCCAGCATTTT

D gene: TRBD1
J gene: TRBJ1-1
clone size: NA
V gene: TRBV3-1
CDR3 protein: CASTSTGMNTEAFF
CDR3 DNA: TGTGCCAGCACGTCGACAGGGATGAACACTGAAGCTTTCTTT

D gene: TRBD1
J gene: TRBJ1-3
clone size: many
V gene: TRBV5-1
CDR3 protein: CASSLTGTGVGNTIYF
CDR3 DNA: TGCGCCAGCAGCTTAACCGGGACAGGGGTCGGAAACACCATATATTTT

D gene: NA
J gene: TRBJ2-1
clone size: few
V gene: TRBV4-1
CDR3 protein: CASSQDWGGEKQFF
CDR3 DNA: TGCGCCAGCAGCCAAGATTGGGGCGGGGAAAAGCAGTTCTTC

D gene: TRBD1
J gene: TRBJ2-7
clone size: NA
V gene: TRBV4-1
CDR3 protein: CASSQDGQETYEQYF
CDR3 DNA: TGCGCCAGCAGCCAAGATGGACAGGAGACCTACGAGCAGTACTTC

D gene: TRBD2
J gene: TRBJ2-1
clone size: NA
V gene: TRBV4-2
CDR3 protein: CASSQDSGLAGGPVNEQFF
CDR3 DNA: TGTGCCAGCAGCCAAGATAGTGGACTAGCGGGGGGACCAGTCAATGAGCAGTTCTTC

D gene: NA
J gene: TRBJ2-7
clone size: NA
V gene: TRBV2
CDR3 protein: CASSTDSSEQYF
CDR3 DNA: TGTGCCAGCAGCACTGATTCTTCCGAGCAGTACTTC

D gene: NA
J gene: TRBJ1-5
clone size: many
V gene: TRBV30
CDR3 protein: CAWSVGGIRQPQHF
CDR3 DNA: TGTGCCTGGAGTGTCGGAGGGATTCGTCAGCCCCAGCATTTT

D gene: NA
J gene: TRBJ2-1
clone size: many
V gene: TRBV20-1
CDR3 protein: CSPSPEARNEQFF
CDR3 DNA: TGCAGTCCCAGCCCGGAGGCCAGGAATGAGCAGTTCTTC

D gene: NA
J gene: TRBJ2-2
clone size: once
V gene: TRBV7-9
CDR3 protein: CASSYVSNTGELFF
CDR3 DNA: TGTGCCAGCAGCTACGTATCGAACACCGGGGAGCTGTTTTTT

D gene: NA
J gene: TRBJ1-2
clone size: few
V gene: TRBV7-9
CDR3 protein: CASSVTGPYGYTF
CDR3 DNA: TGTGCCAGCAGCGTAACAGGGCCCTATGGCTACACCTTC

D gene: NA
J gene: TRBJ2-2
clone size: few
V gene: TRBV21-1
CDR3 protein: CASSLAGEGRTGELFF
CDR3 DNA: TGTGCCAGCAGCCTAGCGGGAGAGGGTCGTACCGGGGAGCTGTTTTTT

D gene: TRBD1
J gene: TRBJ1-5
clone size: NA
V gene: TRBV20-1
CDR3 protein: CSASTGRNQPQHF
CDR3 DNA: TGCAGTGCTTCGACAGGGAGGAATCAGCCCCAGCATTTT

D gene: TRBD1
J gene: TRBJ1-3
clone size: few
V gene: TRBV10-3
CDR3 protein: CAIRERQGLDGNTIYF
CDR3 DNA: TGTGCCATCAGGGAACGACAGGGACTGGACGGAAACACCATATATTTT

D gene: NA
J gene: TRBJ2-3
clone size: few
V gene: TRBV5-6
CDR3 protein: CASSLFFRPGTQYF
CDR3 DNA: TGTGCCAGCAGCTTGTTTTTTCGCCCGGGTACGCAGTATTTT

D gene: NA
J gene: TRBJ1-2
clone size: few
V gene: TRBV12-3/TRBV12-4
CDR3 protein: CASSPDLSYGYTF
CDR3 DNA: TGTGCCAGCAGTCCTGACCTTTCCTATGGCTACACCTTC

D gene: NA
J gene: TRBJ1-5
clone size: NA
V gene: TRBV12-3/TRBV12-4
CDR3 protein: CASSPSRGNQPQHF
CDR3 DNA: TGTGCCAGCAGTCCCAGCCGTGGCAATCAGCCCCAGCATTTT

D gene: NA
J gene: TRBJ2-1
clone size: NA
V gene: TRBV4-1
CDR3 protein: CASSQEILRDNEQFF
CDR3 DNA: TGCGCCAGCAGCCAAGAGATTCTTCGGGACAATGAGCAGTTCTTC

D gene: NA
J gene: TRBJ1-6
clone size: NA
V gene: TRBV12-3/TRBV12-4
CDR3 protein: CASSVGPRIRDSPLHF
CDR3 DNA: TGTGCCAGCAGCGTCGGGCCTAGGATTAGGGATTCACCCCTCCACTTT

D gene: NA
J gene: TRBJ2-3
clone size: NA
V gene: TRBV5-1
CDR3 protein: CASSLGIQSDTQYF
CDR3 DNA: TGTGCCAGCAGCTTGGGTATCCAGTCAGATACGCAGTATTTT

D gene: NA
J gene: TRBJ1-1
clone size: NA
V gene: TRBV20-1
CDR3 protein: CSATREQTNTEAFF
CDR3 DNA: TGCAGTGCTACTAGGGAACAGACAAACACTGAAGCTTTCTTT

D gene: NA
J gene: TRBJ1-2
clone size: few
V gene: TRBV18
CDR3 protein: CASSSNVLYGYTF
CDR3 DNA: TGTGCCAGCTCATCGAACGTTCTTTATGGCTACACCTTC

D gene: NA
J gene: TRBJ2-1
clone size: once
V gene: TRBV20-1
CDR3 protein: CSARAMRGYNEQFF
CDR3 DNA: TGCAGTGCTAGAGCGATGAGGGGCTACAATGAGCAGTTCTTC

D gene: TRBD2
J gene: TRBJ2-7
clone size: NA
V gene: TRBV5-1
CDR3 protein: CASSLDGTSGREQYF
CDR3 DNA: TGCGCCAGCAGCTTGGATGGGACTAGCGGGAGAGAGCAGTACTTC

D gene: NA
J gene: TRBJ1-4
clone size: NA
V gene: TRBV7-2
CDR3 protein: CATREAGANEKLFF
CDR3 DNA: TGTGCCACCCGGGAGGCGGGGGCTAATGAAAAACTGTTTTTT